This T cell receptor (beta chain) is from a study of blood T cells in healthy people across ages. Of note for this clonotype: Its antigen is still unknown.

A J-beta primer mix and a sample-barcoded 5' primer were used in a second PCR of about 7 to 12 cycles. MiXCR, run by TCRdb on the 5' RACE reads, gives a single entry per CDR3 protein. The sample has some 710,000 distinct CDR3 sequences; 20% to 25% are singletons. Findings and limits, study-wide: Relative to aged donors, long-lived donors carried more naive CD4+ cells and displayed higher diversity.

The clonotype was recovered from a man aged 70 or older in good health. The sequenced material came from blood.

The DNA for the CDR3 is TGTGCCACCAGTGATGCGACCGCCGCCAAGTACTTC. Its protein product is CATSDATAAKYF. V and J are TRBV24-1 and TRBJ2-7; D uncertain. Germline assignment: CDR1 KGHDR and CDR2 SFDVKD. Trimming stripped 3 bases from V and 11 bases from J, with 13 bases between. The CDR3 has 12 residues.